Below, one T cell receptor (beta chain) is given with its context. Its antigen is unknown. This sample was included in a study of shared clonotypes between healthy human individuals. Study observations and caveats: Relative to clonotypes present in all four donors, those not shared had lower generation probabilities.

The length of the CDR3 is 12 residues. Germline loops: CDR1 MNHNS, CDR2 SASEGT. Trimming cost V 8 bases and J 6 bases, with 8 bases left between them. Sequencing used immunoSEQ multiplex PCR; TCRdb keeps in-frame clones, though not all of them. This sample carries 2,100,000 or so clones, about 94% of them seen once, and the ten largest clones take roughly 0.13%. The origin of this receptor is a young man in good health. The gene calls are TRBV6-1 and TRBJ1-6; D ambiguous. Source material: naive CD4+ T cells sorted from blood. Subset given: CD45RA+ positively selected. CDR3 loop: CASGVPNSPLHF. The DNA for the CDR3 is TGTGCCAGCGGGGTTCCTAATTCACCCCTCCACTTT.